Below are 24 T cell receptor beta chains sequenced from a single sample in a study of blood T cell repertoires in COVID-19. The table came from immunoSEQ multiplex PCR; TCRdb's copy has only in-frame clones and leaves some out. The sample yields 130,000 to 150,000 clones, 85% to 90% seen once. The specimen was PBMCs or T cells enriched from blood (not recorded which). The source is a woman aged 25-40 years with acute COVID-19.

This chain links TRBV11-3 with TRBJ1-1; 7 positions agree with TRBD1. Germline V gene sequence: CDR1 SGHNT, CDR2 YENEEA. The CDR3 consists of 18 residues. V dropped 3 bases and J dropped 0; count of bases not matched to a gene: 13. The CDR3 coding sequence is TGTGCCAGCAGCTTTTACCGAGGGGGCCCCGCCATGAACACTGAAGCTTTCTTT. Protein: CASSFYRGGPAMNTEAFF.

This chain joins TRBV9 and TRBJ2-5; 9 bases agree with TRBD2. CDR1 is SGDLS, CDR2 YYNGEE, per germline. This CDR3 region has 15 residues. V was pared by 4 bases and J by 5 bases, with 9 bases of the junction left unmatched. The CDR3 loop is CASSKRGELDETQYF. The CDR3 coding sequence is TGTGCCAGCAGCAAGCGGGGGGAGCTCGATGAGACCCAGTACTTC.

The rearrangement uses TRBV27 and TRBJ1-1; the D is unclear. V dropped 6 bases and J dropped 4 bases, with 15 bases sitting between them. Per the germline V gene, CDR1 is MNHEY and CDR2 is SMNVEV (reference sequence). The CDR3 totals 14 residues. CDR3 sequence (DNA): TGTGCCAGCAGCCGGGAAATGTCGATCACTGAAGCTTTCTTT. Translation: CASSREMSITEAFF.

The CDR3 region is CASSQAEPGGSTQQETQYF. CDR3 nucleotides: TGTGCCAGCAGCCAAGCGGAGCCAGGGGGTAGTACCCAGCAAGAGACCCAGTACTTC. The J gene is TRBJ2-5, the V gene TRBV3-1 (or the pseudogene TRBV3-2), with 7 nucleotides matching TRBD1. There are 19 residues in the CDR3. Trimming cost V 1 base and J 2 bases; bases outside gene matches: 16. In germline, CDR1 is LGHDT, CDR2 YNNKEL (reference sequence).

The V gene is TRBV29-1, the J gene TRBJ2-5, with unresolved D. Germline V CDR1 and CDR2: SQVTM, ANQGSEA. The CDR3 extends over 11 amino acids. The V end lost 5 bases, the J end lost 4 bases, and 8 bases lay between the germline ends. CDR3 sequence (DNA): TGCAGCGTTCAACCGGGAGAGACCCAGTACTTC. It yields the protein CSVQPGETQYF.

This clone was counted a single time. This chain connects TRBV30 to TRBJ1-2, with 7 nucleotides matching TRBD1. V shed 5 bases, J shed 0 bases, and the junction held 6 bases outside the gene matches. The CDR3 sequence is 14 residues long. The germline V gene encodes CDR1 GTSNPN and CDR2 SVGIG (reference sequence). The CDR3 bases are TGTGCCTGGGGGAGGACAGGAGCTAACTATGGCTACACCTTC. It specifies CAWGRTGANYGYTF.

The gene calls are TRBV28 and TRBJ1-3; D is perhaps TRBD1 (6 bases). CDR3 length: 16 amino acids. Trimming left V 5 bases short and J 0 bases short, with 14 bases between. Looked up from germline, CDR1 is MDHEN and CDR2 is SYDVKM. As DNA, the CDR3 is TGTGCCAGCAGTACCCCGCAGGGGAACTCTGGAAACACCATATATTTT. This sequence encodes CASSTPQGNSGNTIYF.

The sample holds one count of this clone. The chain is built from TRBV12-5 and TRBJ2-5, with 10 bases fitting TRBD1. V shed 7 bases, J shed 6 bases, and the junction held 2 bases outside the gene matches. The CDR3 runs to 12 residues. The germline V gene encodes CDR1 LGHNT and CDR2 FRNRAP. This chain's CDR3 is CASEGQGKTQYF. In nucleotides, the CDR3 is TGTGCTAGTGAGGGACAGGGGAAGACCCAGTACTTC.

This clone was observed a few times. The gene calls are TRBV14 and TRBJ2-5; D unresolved. V shed 1 base and J shed 5 bases, with 8 bases lying between them. Germline V gene sequence: CDR1 SGHDN, CDR2 FVKESK. The CDR3 spans 13 residues. CDR3 protein: CASSQGGSETQYF. CDR3 DNA: TGTGCCAGCAGCCAAGGAGGATCGGAGACCCAGTACTTC.

The CDR3 loop is CASSIAGDSYNEQFF. CDR3 coding DNA: TGTGCCAGTAGTATAGCGGGGGACTCCTACAATGAGCAGTTCTTC. The rearrangement links TRBV19 to TRBJ2-1; TRBD2 might be the D (6 bases). Germline V gives CDR1 LNHDA, CDR2 SQIVND (reference sequence). V was cut by 1 base and J by 0 bases, with 7 bases left in between. This CDR3 region has 15 residues.

The chain couples TRBV28 to TRBJ1-5; maybe TRBD1 (5 bases). The CDR3 has 15 amino acids. CDR1 and CDR2 from the germline V gene are MDHEN and SYDVKM. V was shortened by 5 bases and J by 0 bases, with 11 bases between the two germline ends. The CDR3 nucleotides read TGTGCCAGCAGTCCGACAGTTGATAGCAATCAGCCCCAGCATTTT. Amino acid sequence: CASSPTVDSNQPQHF.

CDR3 DNA: TGTGCCACTCTACGGAGTTGGGAGCAGTTCTTC. Translated, it gives CATLRSWEQFF. This chain connects TRBV6-5 to TRBJ2-1; D is ambiguous. Germline-derived CDR1 and CDR2 are MNHEY and SVGAGI. The CDR3 is 11 amino acids. Trimming shortened V by 10 bases and J by 10 bases, and 14 bases separated the two germline ends.

The chain has TRBV20-1 and TRBJ1-1; D not certain. The CDR3 has 13 amino acids. V was shortened by 3 bases and J by 1 base, with 9 bases between the two germline ends. CDR1 and CDR2 (germline): DFQATT, SNEGSKA (reference sequence). CDR3 residues: CSASRGPNTEAFF. The DNA of the CDR3 is TGCAGTGCTAGTCGAGGTCCGAACACTGAAGCTTTCTTT.

The chain joins TRBV27 to TRBJ2-3, with 11 bases aligning to TRBD2. The CDR3 is made up of 14 amino acids. The germline V gene encodes CDR1 MNHEY and CDR2 SMNVEV (reference sequence). Trimming cost V 6 bases and J 6 bases; bases outside gene matches: 5. The DNA of the CDR3 is TGTGCCAGCAGCACTAGCGGGAGAATCGATACGCAGTATTTT. Translating gives CASSTSGRIDTQYF.

The J gene is TRBJ2-1, the V gene TRBV7-3; 8 bases are shared with TRBD2. Germline CDR1 and CDR2: SGHTA and FQGTGA. The CDR3 runs 16 residues. V gave up 5 bases and J gave up 6 bases; unmatched junction bases: 12. CDR3 nucleotide sequence: TGTGCCAGCAGCCCTATGGGGCGGGAGGACGGCAATGAGCAGTTCTTC. Amino acids: CASSPMGREDGNEQFF.

This rearrangement joins TRBV30 to TRBJ2-2, with TRBD1 identical over 7 bases. Germline V gene lookup returns CDR1 GTSNPN and CDR2 SVGIG (reference sequence). CDR3 length: 14 amino acids. The J segment lost 6 bases and the V segment lost 8 bases, leaving 12 bases of the junction unmatched. CDR3: CALDGQTGAGELFF. The CDR3 DNA follows: TGTGCCCTGGATGGACAAACAGGGGCCGGGGAGCTGTTTTTT.

The gene calls are TRBV25-1 and TRBJ2-3; D remains unclear. V lost 7 bases to trimming and J lost 0 bases, with 8 bases between them. CDR1 and CDR2 from the germline V gene are MGHDK and SYGVNS. This CDR3 contains 13 residues. This chain's CDR3 is CASTEASTDTQYF. Written as DNA, the CDR3 is TGTGCCAGCACCGAGGCTAGCACAGATACGCAGTATTTT.

This sequence joins TRBV7-8 and TRBJ2-5, with D possibly being TRBD1 (5 bases). Germline values: CDR1 SGHVS, CDR2 FQNEAQ. Trimming left V 6 bases short and J 3 bases short, with 17 bases between. This CDR3 has 15 amino acids. The CDR3 loop reads CASRTYQGSKETQYF. As DNA, the CDR3 is TGTGCCAGCAGAACGTACCAGGGCTCAAAAGAGACCCAGTACTTC.

This chain connects TRBV7-9 to TRBJ1-5; D might be TRBD1 (5 bases). The V and J ends lost 1 base and 5 bases respectively, with 12 bases between them. The length of the CDR3 is 15 residues. The germline CDR1 and CDR2 sequences are SEHNR and FQNEAQ (reference sequence). The CDR3 DNA sequence: TGTGCCAGCAGCTTAGGTCTTGGAGGGGATCAGCCCCAGCATTTT. Residues: CASSLGLGGDQPQHF.

V is TRBV6-6 and J is TRBJ2-7, with a possible D match to TRBD1 (6 bases). V shed 2 bases and J shed 7 bases, with 12 bases lying between them. This CDR3 is built from 13 residues. The germline gives CDR1 MNHNY, CDR2 SVGAGI (reference sequence). The CDR3 protein is CASSYQWTAEQYF. The CDR3 DNA sequence: TGTGCCAGCAGTTACCAATGGACAGCGGAGCAGTACTTC.

The chain recombines TRBV11-2 with TRBJ1-3; the match to TRBD1 covers 8 bases. After removal of 5 bases from V and 2 bases from J, the junction contained 5 bases not matched to a gene. Germline V gene data show CDR1 as SGHAT and CDR2 as FQNNGV. The CDR3 consists of 15 residues. CDR3 loop: CASSPQGVTGNTIYF. Written as DNA, the CDR3 is TGTGCCAGCAGCCCACAGGGGGTAACTGGAAACACCATATATTTT.

The chain combines TRBV9 with TRBJ2-2, with a weak D call TRBD2 (6 bases). Per germline, CDR1 SGDLS and CDR2 YYNGEE. The length of the CDR3 is 15 residues. Trimming shortened V by 0 bases and J by 3 bases, and 9 bases separated the two germline ends. The CDR3 DNA reads as TGTGCCAGCAGCGTAGGGAGGGTTGACACCGGGGAGCTGTTTTTT. Encoded protein: CASSVGRVDTGELFF. The complete variable domain, with remaining parts taken from reference TRBV9 and TRBJ2-2, reads DSGVTQTPKHLITATGQRVTLRCSPRSGDLSVYWYQQSLDQGLQFLIQYYNGEERAKGNILERFSAQQFPDLHSELNLSSLELGDSALYFCASSVGRVDTGELFFGEGSRLTVL.

The chain links TRBV28 to TRBJ2-1, with 11 nucleotides matching TRBD2. CDR3 size: 15 residues. Losses at the gene ends were 4 bases for V and 5 bases for J; bases not matched to a gene: 4. CDR1 and CDR2 (germline): MDHEN, SYDVKM. The CDR3 sequence is CASSSGTSGNNEQFF. DNA of the CDR3: TGTGCCAGCAGTTCCGGGACTAGCGGTAACAATGAGCAGTTCTTC.

This clone has just a few counts. This chain joins TRBV5-6 and TRBJ1-3; maybe TRBD1 (5 bases). Trimming pared 1 base from V and 4 bases from J, leaving 15 bases between. This CDR3 has 16 amino acids. Looked up from germline, CDR1 is SGHDT and CDR2 is YYEEEE. The CDR3 sequence: CASSLRVTATGNTIYF. CDR3 DNA sequence: TGTGCCAGCAGCTTGAGGGTGACAGCGACGGGAAACACCATATATTTT.